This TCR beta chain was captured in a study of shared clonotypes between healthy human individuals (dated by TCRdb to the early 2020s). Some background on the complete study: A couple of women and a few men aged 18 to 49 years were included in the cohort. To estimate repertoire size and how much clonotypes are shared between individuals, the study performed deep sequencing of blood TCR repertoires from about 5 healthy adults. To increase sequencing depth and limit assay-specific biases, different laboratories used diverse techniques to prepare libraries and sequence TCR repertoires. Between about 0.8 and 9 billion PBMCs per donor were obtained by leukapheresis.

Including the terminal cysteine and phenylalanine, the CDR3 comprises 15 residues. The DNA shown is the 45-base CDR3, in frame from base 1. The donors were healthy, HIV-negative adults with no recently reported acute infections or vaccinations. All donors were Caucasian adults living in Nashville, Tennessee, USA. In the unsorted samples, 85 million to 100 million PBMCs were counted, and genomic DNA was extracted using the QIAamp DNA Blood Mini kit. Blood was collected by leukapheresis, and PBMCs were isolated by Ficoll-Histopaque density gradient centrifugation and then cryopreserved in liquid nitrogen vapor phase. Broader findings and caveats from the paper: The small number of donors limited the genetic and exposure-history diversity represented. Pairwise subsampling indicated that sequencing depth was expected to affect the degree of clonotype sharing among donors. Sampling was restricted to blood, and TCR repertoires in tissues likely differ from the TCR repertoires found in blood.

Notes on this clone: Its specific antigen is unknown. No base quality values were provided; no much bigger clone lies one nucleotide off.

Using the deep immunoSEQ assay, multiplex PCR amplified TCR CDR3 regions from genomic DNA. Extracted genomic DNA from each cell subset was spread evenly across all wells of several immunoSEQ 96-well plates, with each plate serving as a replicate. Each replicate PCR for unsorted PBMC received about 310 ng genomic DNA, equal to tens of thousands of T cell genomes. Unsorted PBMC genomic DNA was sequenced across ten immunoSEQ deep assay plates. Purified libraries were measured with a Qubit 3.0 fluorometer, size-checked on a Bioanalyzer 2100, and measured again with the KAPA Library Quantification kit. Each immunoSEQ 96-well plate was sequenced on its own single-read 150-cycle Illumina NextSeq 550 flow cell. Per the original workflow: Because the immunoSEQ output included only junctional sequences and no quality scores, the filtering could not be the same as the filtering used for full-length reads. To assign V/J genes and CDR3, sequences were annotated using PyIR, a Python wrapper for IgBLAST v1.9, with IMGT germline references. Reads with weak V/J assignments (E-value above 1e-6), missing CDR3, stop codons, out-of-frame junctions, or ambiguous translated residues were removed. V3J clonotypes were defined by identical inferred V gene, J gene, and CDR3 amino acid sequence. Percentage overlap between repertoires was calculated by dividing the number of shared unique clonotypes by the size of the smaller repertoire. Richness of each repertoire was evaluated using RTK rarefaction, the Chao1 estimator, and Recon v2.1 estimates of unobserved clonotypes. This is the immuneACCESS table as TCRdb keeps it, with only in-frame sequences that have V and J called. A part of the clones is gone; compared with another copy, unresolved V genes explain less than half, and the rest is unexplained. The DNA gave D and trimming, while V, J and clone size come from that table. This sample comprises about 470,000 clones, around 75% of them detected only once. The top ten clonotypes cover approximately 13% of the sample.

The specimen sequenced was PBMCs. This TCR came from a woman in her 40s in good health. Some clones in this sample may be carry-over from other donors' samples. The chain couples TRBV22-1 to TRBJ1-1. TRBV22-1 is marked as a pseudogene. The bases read TGTCCTGGGAGCGCACGGAGGGGTCTGAACACTGAAGCTTTCTTT. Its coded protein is CPGSARRGLNTEAFF.